The table lists the clone carrying this TCR beta chain with a count of one. Its cognate antigen is unknown. 60 Vbeta and 13 Jbeta primers were used in PCR. The data were produced by immunoSEQ multiplex PCR, yet TCRdb's version contains in-frame clones alone and is incomplete. The data show more than 140,000 clones, over 60% seen once. This entry belongs to a study of cytomegalovirus exposure and HLA in healthy donors. Study-wide points: TCR beta V segments were, for the most part, productive about 87% or about 30% of the time in an earlier analysis. The study had only CMV serostatus as immune exposure information. The listing of about 150 TCR beta chains classed them as cytomegalovirus-associated. Most TCR sequences proved rare, with some public TCRs found in many donors.

Trimming removed 2 bases from V and 5 bases from J; junction bases left unmatched: 5. The CDR3 runs 14 residues. The germline V gene encodes CDR1 ENHRY and CDR2 SYGVKD. This sequence joins TRBV10-3 and TRBJ1-2; 7 nucleotides align to TRBD1. The sample consisted of PBMCs. The TCR was taken from a young woman in good health and CMV-seropositive. CDR3 region: CAISESDRDYGYTF. CDR3 nucleotides: TGTGCCATCAGTGAGAGCGACAGGGATTATGGCTACACCTTC.